The 4 T cell receptor beta chains below all came from one sample that was sequenced in a study of OX40 agonist ivuxolimab in advanced cancers. Profiling relied on immunoSEQ multiplex PCR, and the TCRdb table lists in-frame clones only, not all of them. The data show 70,000 to 95,000 clones, with roughly 80% seen just once and approximately 1.2% held by the top ten. Here the sequenced sample was CD4+ or CD8+ T cells sorted from blood, taken in a trial of the OX40 agonist ivuxolimab. The origin of the receptors is an adult with an advanced solid tumor such as melanoma, head and neck, liver or kidney cancer.

This chain links TRBV10-3 with TRBJ1-5; D possibly corresponds to TRBD1 (5 bases). CDR3 length: 13 amino acids. From germline, CDR1 is ENHRY and CDR2 SYGVKD. V shed 8 bases and J shed 6 bases, with 14 bases lying between them. The DNA of the CDR3 is TGTGCCATCCAAGGGGCATTGGGTCAGCCCCAGCATTTT. Its protein product is CAIQGALGQPQHF.

The J gene is TRBJ2-5, the V gene TRBV5-1; D perhaps matches TRBD1 (6 bases). Trimming took off 3 bases at V and 2 bases at J, with 8 bases between the two ends. The CDR3 totals 13 residues. CDR1 and CDR2 (germline): SGHRS, YFSETQ. As DNA, the CDR3 is TGCGCCAGCAGCTCGACAGGACAAGAGACCCAGTACTTC. It specifies CASSSTGQETQYF.

The chain joins TRBV5-8 to TRBJ1-1; D is uncertain. The CDR3 covers 11 residues. CDR1 is SGHTS and CDR2 is YDEGEE in the germline V gene. Trimming shortened V by 4 bases and J by 6 bases, and 7 bases separated the two germline ends. The CDR3 protein is CASSPMAEAFF. CDR3 coding DNA: TGTGCCAGCAGCCCCATGGCTGAAGCTTTCTTT.

V gene TRBV5-4 combines with J gene TRBJ1-1; D ambiguous. The CDR3 consists of 13 residues. Germline V gene sequence: CDR1 SGHNT, CDR2 YYREEE (reference sequence). V was clipped by 4 bases and J by 1 base, with 8 bases between them. The CDR3 DNA follows: TGTGCCAGCAGCCGTGTGGGGAACACTGAAGCTTTCTTT. The encoded protein is CASSRVGNTEAFF. Based on the CDR3 plus reference TRBV5-4 and TRBJ1-1, the full variable domain is ETGVTQSPTHLIKTRGQQVTLRCSSQSGHNTVSWYQQALGQGPQFIFQYYREEENGRGNFPPRFSGLQFPNYSSELNVNALELDDSALYLCASSRVGNTEAFFGQGTRLTVV.